Below, 19 T cell receptor beta chains from the same sample are listed, as sequenced in a study of circulating tumor DNA in untreated peripheral T-cell lymphoma. Generated by immunoSEQ multiplex PCR, the TCRdb table keeps only in-frame clones and is missing some. The data contain around 5,000 clones, around 66% of them seen just once; the ten biggest clones take up more than 40%. The sample was tumor tissue. The receptor set was obtained from a human donor with peripheral T-cell lymphoma.

This chain connects TRBV7-5 to TRBJ1-2; the D call TRBD1 from the table was never checked on the DNA. TRBV7-5 is a documented pseudogene. This CDR3 is built from 15 residues. CDR3 in DNA: TGTGCCAGCAGCGTGGAAGGACAGGGGGCGTATGGCTACACCTTC. Protein: CASSVEGQGAYGYTF.

The rearrangement joins TRBV29-1 to TRBJ2-5; D is undetermined. The CDR3 covers 14 residues. V shed 6 bases and J shed 3 bases, with 17 bases lying between them. Per the germline V gene, CDR1 is SQVTM and CDR2 is ANQGSEA. The CDR3: CSVGRSLQKETQYF. The CDR3 DNA reads TGCAGCGTCGGACGATCATTACAAAAAGAGACCCAGTACTTC.

The chain links TRBV6-8 to TRBJ1-1; weak D call: TRBD1 (6 bases). Trimming took 2 bases from V and 6 from J, leaving 19 bases between them. Per the germline V gene, CDR1 is MNHGY and CDR2 is SAAAGT. The CDR3 is 16 residues long. CDR3 residues: CASSYQRGQITAEAFF. The CDR3 DNA reads as TGTGCCAGCAGTTACCAAAGGGGACAAATCACGGCTGAAGCTTTCTTT.

The V call is TRBV19, the J call TRBJ1-4, with 7 bases matching TRBD1. Looked up from germline, CDR1 is LNHDA and CDR2 is SQIVND (reference sequence). V shed 4 bases and J 3 bases; nucleotides not matched to a gene: 2. The CDR3 has 14 amino acids. CDR3 amino acids: CASSRTGSNEKLFF. The CDR3 nucleotides are TGTGCCAGTAGTAGGACAGGCTCTAATGAAAAACTGTTTTTT.

The gene calls are TRBV10-2 and TRBJ2-5; the D gene is possibly TRBD1 (5 bases). V lost 2 bases and J 5 bases, leaving 15 bases between the germline ends. The CDR3 spans 15 residues. In germline, CDR1 is WSHSY, CDR2 SAAADI. In DNA form, the CDR3 reads TGCGCCAGCAGTGAGCACGACAGCTTCACCGAGACCCAGTACTTC. Protein sequence: CASSEHDSFTETQYF.

This clone turned up a few times. This chain joins TRBV19 and TRBJ2-6; D remains unclear. Per germline, CDR1 LNHDA and CDR2 SQIVND (reference sequence). The CDR3 runs to 12 residues. Trimming took 6 bases from V and 2 from J, leaving 2 bases between them. The CDR3 nucleotides are TGTGCCAGTAGGACTGGGGCCAACGTCCTGACTTTC. This encodes CASRTGANVLTF.

As for this clone: At one end, the junction sequence differs from germline, possibly due to a read error. The chain combines TRBV29-1 with TRBJ2-3, with no clear D. Germline V gene data show CDR1 as SQVTM and CDR2 as ANQGSEA. The CDR3 is 13 residues long. The chain's CDR3 is CSVARTNTDTQYF. DNA for the CDR3: TGCAGCGTTGCTAGAACGAACACAGATACACAGTATTTT.

The chain carries TRBV5-1 and TRBJ2-1, with TRBD2 matching over 8 bases. V gave up 2 bases and J gave up 5 bases; unmatched junction bases: 6. The germline CDR1 and CDR2 sequences are SGHRS and YFSETQ. CDR3 size: 15 residues. The CDR3 coding sequence is TGCGCCAGCAGCTTTCTAGCGGGCGTTAACAATGAGCAGTTCTTC. Its translation is CASSFLAGVNNEQFF.

The chain combines TRBV30 with TRBJ2-3, with 7 nucleotides matching TRBD2. The CDR3 loop spans 15 amino acids. From germline, CDR1 is GTSNPN and CDR2 SVGIG (reference sequence). J gave up 5 bases and V 1 base, and 9 bases lay outside the gene matches. The CDR3 protein is CAWSGSSGMGDTQYF. CDR3 nucleotides: TGTGCCTGGAGTGGGTCTAGCGGAATGGGAGATACGCAGTATTTT.

For the CDR3, the DNA is TGTGCCAGCAGTCCCCTGGCCCCCAATCAGCCCCAGCATTTT. This encodes CASSPLAPNQPQHF. This sequence joins TRBV28 and TRBJ1-5; D gene uncertain. The V end was cut by 5 bases, the J end by 3 bases, with 11 bases between. Germline CDR1 reads MDHEN; CDR2 reads SYDVKM. The CDR3 runs 14 residues.

This chain joins TRBV19 and TRBJ2-7; possible D gene TRBD1, 6 bases. Trimming cost V 5 bases and J 3 bases, with 11 bases left between them. Germline V CDR1 and CDR2: LNHDA, SQIVND (reference sequence). The CDR3 spans 13 residues. This CDR3 reads CASSPGTHYEQYF. DNA of the CDR3: TGTGCCAGTAGTCCCGGGACACACTACGAGCAGTACTTC.

This clone came up once. The CDR3 loop is CASSRTGTGYGYTF. The DNA for the CDR3 is TGTGCCAGTAGCCGAACCGGGACAGGTTATGGCTACACCTTC. The chain employs TRBV19 and TRBJ1-2; the match to TRBD1 covers 8 bases. This CDR3 is 14 amino acids long. V gave up 6 bases and J gave up 5 bases; unmatched junction bases: 8. In germline, CDR1 is LNHDA, CDR2 SQIVND (reference sequence).

V usage is TRBV12-5 and J usage is TRBJ2-7, with D possibly called TRBD1 or TRBD2 (8 bases each). Germline V gene lookup returns CDR1 LGHNT and CDR2 FRNRAP. The CDR3 runs 12 residues. The CDR3 DNA is TGTGCCAGCGGGGGACAGGACTCCGAGCAGTACTTC. Translating gives CASGGQDSEQYF.

V is TRBV19 and J is TRBJ1-5, with TRBD1 as a possible D gene (5 bases). Per germline, CDR1 LNHDA and CDR2 SQIVND (reference sequence). V shed 5 bases and J shed 8 bases, with 13 bases lying between them. The CDR3 totals 13 residues. This CDR3 reads CASSGTFGEPQHF. The CDR3 DNA reads TGTGCCAGTAGTGGGACCTTCGGTGAGCCCCAGCATTTT.

In this sample, this clone turned up once. The chain is built from TRBV28 and TRBJ2-7; TRBD1 might be the D (6 bases). The germline V gene has CDR1 MDHEN and CDR2 SYDVKM. The CDR3 spans 15 residues. V shed 4 bases and J shed 2 bases, with 15 bases lying between them. The CDR3 region is CASSSTGIPPYEQYF. DNA for the CDR3: TGTGCCAGCAGTTCCACAGGGATACCCCCCTACGAGCAGTACTTC.

This chain connects TRBV9 to TRBJ2-1, with 10 bases fitting TRBD2. Germline V gene lookup returns CDR1 SGDLS and CDR2 YYNGEE. The CDR3 has 15 amino acids. V was clipped by 3 bases and J by 8 bases; unmatched bases: 8. CDR3 DNA: TGTGCCAGCAGCGCGAGCGGGAGGGCCTGGGATGAGCAGTTCTTC. It is translated as CASSASGRAWDEQFF. The variable domain in full, completed from reference TRBV9 and TRBJ2-1, reads DSGVTQTPKHLITATGQRVTLRCSPRSGDLSVYWYQQSLDQGLQFLIQYYNGEERAKGNILERFSAQQFPDLHSELNLSSLELGDSALYFCASSASGRAWDEQFFGPGTRLTVL.

This chain uses TRBV5-1 with TRBJ1-4; D is uncertain. Germline V CDR1 and CDR2: SGHRS, YFSETQ. This CDR3 contains 14 residues. The ends were cut back, 0 bases at V and 7 bases at J, with 10 bases in the middle. For the CDR3, the DNA is TGCGCCAGCAGCTTGGGTCAGCCAGCTGAAAAACTGTTTTTT. It specifies CASSLGQPAEKLFF. The variable domain in full, completed from reference TRBV5-1 and TRBJ1-4, reads KAGVTQTPRYLIKTRGQQVTLSCSPISGHRSVSWYQQTPGQGLQFLFEYFSETQRNKGNFPGRFSGRQFSNSRSEMNVSTLELGDSALYLCASSLGQPAEKLFFGSGTQLSVL.

V gene TRBV8-2 combines with J gene TRBJ2-3. TRBV8-2 is given as a pseudogene. This CDR3 contains 13 residues. CDR3 in DNA: TGTGCCAGCAGTTTAGTAGGGTTAGATACGCAGTATTTT. Translation: CASSLVGLDTQYF.

The chain links TRBV6-8 to TRBJ2-2; unclear D gene. The CDR3 runs to 14 residues. The V gene's germline CDR1 is MNHGY and CDR2 SAAAGT. The ends were cut back, 0 bases at V and 4 bases at J, with 6 bases in the middle. CDR3: CASSYSRSTGELFF. The CDR3 DNA is TGTGCCAGCAGTTACTCTAGGTCCACCGGGGAGCTGTTTTTT.